These T cell receptor beta chains were read from a single sample in a study of blood T cell repertoires in COVID-19. Profiled with immunoSEQ multiplex PCR; TCRdb holds only in-frame clones, not every one. The data contain a few hundred thousand clones, around 84% of them singletons. The source material was PBMCs or T cells enriched from blood (not recorded which). Source of these receptors: a woman between 35 and 50 years old who had recovered from COVID-19. Both conserved end residues are part of each CDR3. The D gene is left open where the match is weak. The size entry is marked missing in some rows and otherwise reads once, few, many or a size class.

J gene: TRBJ2-7
clone size: .
D gene: TRBD1
V gene: TRBV19
CDR3 protein: CASSREGTGEYEQYF
CDR3 DNA: TGTGCCAGTAGTCGAGAGGGGACAGGGGAGTACGAGCAGTACTTC

J gene: TRBJ2-7
clone size: .
D gene: .
V gene: TRBV27
CDR3 protein: CASSLGRVYEQYF
CDR3 DNA: TGTGCCAGCAGTTTGGGCAGGGTGTATGAGCAGTACTTC

J gene: TRBJ2-5
clone size: .
D gene: TRBD2
V gene: TRBV28
CDR3 protein: CASGGGAWETQYF
CDR3 DNA: TGTGCCAGCGGCGGGGGGGCTTGGGAGACCCAGTACTTC

J gene: TRBJ2-4
clone size: .
D gene: .
V gene: TRBV14
CDR3 protein: CASSQDFGGLAKNIQYF
CDR3 DNA: TGTGCCAGCAGCCAAGATTTCGGCGGACTAGCCAAAAACATTCAGTACTTC

J gene: TRBJ1-4
clone size: .
D gene: .
V gene: TRBV18
CDR3 protein: CASSPGGDNEKLFF
CDR3 DNA: TGTGCCAGCTCACCAGGGGGCGATAATGAAAAACTGTTTTTT

J gene: TRBJ2-3
clone size: .
D gene: TRBD2
V gene: TRBV9
CDR3 protein: CASSEEAGAGDPDTQYF
CDR3 DNA: TGTGCCAGCAGCGAGGAGGCTGGAGCGGGAGATCCAGATACGCAGTATTTT

J gene: TRBJ1-3
clone size: .
D gene: TRBD1
V gene: TRBV9
CDR3 protein: CASSDRQGLTGNTIYF
CDR3 DNA: TGTGCCAGCAGCGATAGACAGGGGCTTACTGGAAACACCATATATTTT

J gene: TRBJ2-7
clone size: .
D gene: TRBD1
V gene: TRBV27
CDR3 protein: CASSTGQGKTEQYF
CDR3 DNA: TGTGCCAGCAGTACAGGACAGGGAAAAACCGAGCAGTACTTC

J gene: TRBJ2-1
clone size: few
D gene: .
V gene: TRBV7-2
CDR3 protein: CASSSPSRSYNEQFF
CDR3 DNA: TGTGCCAGCAGCTCGCCCAGTCGCTCCTACAATGAGCAGTTCTTC

J gene: TRBJ2-1
clone size: .
D gene: TRBD2
V gene: TRBV29-1
CDR3 protein: CSAGLGGEQFF
CDR3 DNA: TGCAGCGCGGGACTAGGTGGAGAGCAGTTCTTC

J gene: TRBJ2-5
clone size: .
D gene: .
V gene: TRBV21-1
CDR3 protein: CASSSRGQKRETQYF
CDR3 DNA: TGTGCCAGCAGCAGTCGGGGACAGAAACGAGAGACCCAGTACTTC